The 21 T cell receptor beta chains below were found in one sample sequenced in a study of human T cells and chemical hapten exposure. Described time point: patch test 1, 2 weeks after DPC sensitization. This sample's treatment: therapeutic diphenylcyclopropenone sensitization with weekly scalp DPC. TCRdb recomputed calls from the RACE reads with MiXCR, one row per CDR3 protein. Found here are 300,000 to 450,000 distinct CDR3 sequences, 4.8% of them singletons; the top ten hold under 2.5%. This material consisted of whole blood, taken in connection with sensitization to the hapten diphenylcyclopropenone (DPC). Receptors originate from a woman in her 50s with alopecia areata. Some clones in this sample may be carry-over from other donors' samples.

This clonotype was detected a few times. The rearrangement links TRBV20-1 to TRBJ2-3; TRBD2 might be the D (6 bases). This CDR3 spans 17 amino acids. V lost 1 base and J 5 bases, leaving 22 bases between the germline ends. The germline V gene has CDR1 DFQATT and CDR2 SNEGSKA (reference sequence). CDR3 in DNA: TGCAGTGCTAGAGCGGCGGGCGCGACCCTGCGGGAAGATACGCAGTATTTT. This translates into CSARAAGATLREDTQYF.

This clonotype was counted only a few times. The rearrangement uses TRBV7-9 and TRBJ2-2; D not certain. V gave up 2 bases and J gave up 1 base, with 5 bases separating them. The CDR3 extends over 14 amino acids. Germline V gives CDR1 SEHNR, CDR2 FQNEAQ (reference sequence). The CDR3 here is CASSLSLNTGELFF. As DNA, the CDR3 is TGTGCCAGCAGCTTATCCCTGAACACCGGGGAGCTGTTTTTT.

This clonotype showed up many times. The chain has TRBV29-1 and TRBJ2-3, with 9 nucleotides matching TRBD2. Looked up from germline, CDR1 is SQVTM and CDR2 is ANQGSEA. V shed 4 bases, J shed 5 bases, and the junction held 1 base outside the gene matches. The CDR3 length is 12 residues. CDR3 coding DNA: TGCAGCGTTGGCGGGAGGGAAGATACGCAGTATTTT. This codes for CSVGGREDTQYF.

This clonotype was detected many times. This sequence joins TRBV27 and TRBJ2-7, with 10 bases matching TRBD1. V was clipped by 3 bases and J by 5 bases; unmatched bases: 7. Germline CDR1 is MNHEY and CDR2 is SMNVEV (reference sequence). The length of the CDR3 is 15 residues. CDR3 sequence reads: CASSFSSGTGDEQYF. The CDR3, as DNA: TGTGCCAGCAGTTTCTCGTCCGGGACAGGGGACGAGCAGTACTTC.

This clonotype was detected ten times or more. The DNA for the CDR3 is TGTGCCAGCAGTTTAGTCAGTCAAAACTATGGCTACACCTTC. Protein product: CASSLVSQNYGYTF. This chain uses TRBV12-3 or TRBV12-4 with TRBJ1-2, with D unresolved. The V end was cut by 1 base, the J end by 2 bases, with 8 bases between. CDR3 length: 14 residues.

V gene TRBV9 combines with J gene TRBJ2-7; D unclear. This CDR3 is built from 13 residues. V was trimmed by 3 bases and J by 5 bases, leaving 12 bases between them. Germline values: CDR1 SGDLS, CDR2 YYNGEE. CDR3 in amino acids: CASSGVPAHEQYF. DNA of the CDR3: TGTGCCAGCAGCGGGGTCCCGGCCCACGAGCAGTACTTC.

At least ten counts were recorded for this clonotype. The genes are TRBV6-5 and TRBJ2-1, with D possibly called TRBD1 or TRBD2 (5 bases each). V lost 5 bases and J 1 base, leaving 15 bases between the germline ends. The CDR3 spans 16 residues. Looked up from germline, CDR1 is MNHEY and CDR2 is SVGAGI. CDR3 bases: TGTGCCAGCAGTGCCCGACGAGGGACGTCCTACAATGAGCAGTTCTTC. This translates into CASSARRGTSYNEQFF.

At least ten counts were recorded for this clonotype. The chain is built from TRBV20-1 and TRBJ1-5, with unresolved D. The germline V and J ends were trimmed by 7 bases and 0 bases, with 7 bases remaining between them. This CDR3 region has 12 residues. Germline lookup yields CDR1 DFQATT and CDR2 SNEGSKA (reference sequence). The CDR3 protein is CSGRDSNQPQHF. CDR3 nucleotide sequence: TGCAGTGGCCGGGATAGCAATCAGCCCCAGCATTTT.

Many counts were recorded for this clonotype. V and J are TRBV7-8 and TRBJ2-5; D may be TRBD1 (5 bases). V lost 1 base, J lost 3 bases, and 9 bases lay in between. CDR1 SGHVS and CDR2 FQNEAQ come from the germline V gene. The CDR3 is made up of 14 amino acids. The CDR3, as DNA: TGTGCCAGCAGCTTAGGAGGCAGGGAAGAGACCCAGTACTTC. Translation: CASSLGGREETQYF. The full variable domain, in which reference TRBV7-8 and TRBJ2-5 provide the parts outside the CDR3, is GAGVSQSPRYKVAKRGQDVALRCDPISGHVSLFWYQQALGQGPEFLTYFQNEAQLDKSGLPSDRFFAERPEGSVSTLKIQRTQQEDSAVYLCASSLGGREETQYFGPGTRLLVL.

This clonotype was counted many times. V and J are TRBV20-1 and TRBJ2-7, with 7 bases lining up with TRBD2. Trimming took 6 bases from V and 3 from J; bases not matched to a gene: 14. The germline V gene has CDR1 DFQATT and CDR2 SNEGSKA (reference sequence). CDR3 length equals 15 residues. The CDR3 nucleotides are TGCAGTGCGAGGACGAGGTGGGGGGGTGACTACGAGCAGTACTTC. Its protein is CSARTRWGGDYEQYF.

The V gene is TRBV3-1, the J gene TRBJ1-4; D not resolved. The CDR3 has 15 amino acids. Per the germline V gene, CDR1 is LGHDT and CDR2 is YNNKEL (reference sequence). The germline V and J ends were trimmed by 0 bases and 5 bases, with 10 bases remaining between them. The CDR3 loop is CASSQEEARNEKLFF. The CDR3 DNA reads TGTGCCAGCAGCCAAGAGGAGGCGAGGAATGAAAAACTGTTTTTT. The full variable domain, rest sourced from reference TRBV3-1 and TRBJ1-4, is DTAVSQTPKYLVTQMGNDKSIKCEQNLGHDTMYWYKQDSKKFLKIMFSYNNKELIINETVPNRFSPKSPDKAHLNLHINSLELGDSAVYFCASSQEEARNEKLFFGSGTQLSVL.

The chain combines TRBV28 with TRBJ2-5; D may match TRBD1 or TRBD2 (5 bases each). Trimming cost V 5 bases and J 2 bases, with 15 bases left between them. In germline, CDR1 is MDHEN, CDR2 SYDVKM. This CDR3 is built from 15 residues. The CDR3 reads CASSHPVGVQETQYF. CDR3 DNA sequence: TGTGCCAGCAGTCACCCCGTGGGGGTTCAAGAGACCCAGTACTTC.

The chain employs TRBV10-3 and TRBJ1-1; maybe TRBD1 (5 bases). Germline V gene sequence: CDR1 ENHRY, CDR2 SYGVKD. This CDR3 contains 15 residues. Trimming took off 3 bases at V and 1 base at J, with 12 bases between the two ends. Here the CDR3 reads CAISEVDSPNTEAFF. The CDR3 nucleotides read TGTGCCATCAGTGAAGTCGACAGCCCGAACACTGAAGCTTTCTTT.

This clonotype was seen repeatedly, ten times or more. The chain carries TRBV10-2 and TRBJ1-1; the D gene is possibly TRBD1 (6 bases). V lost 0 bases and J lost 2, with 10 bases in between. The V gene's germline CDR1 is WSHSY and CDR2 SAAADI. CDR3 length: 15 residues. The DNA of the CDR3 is TGCGCCAGCAGTGAGTCTCTGGGGGCTAACACTGAAGCTTTCTTT. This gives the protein CASSESLGANTEAFF.

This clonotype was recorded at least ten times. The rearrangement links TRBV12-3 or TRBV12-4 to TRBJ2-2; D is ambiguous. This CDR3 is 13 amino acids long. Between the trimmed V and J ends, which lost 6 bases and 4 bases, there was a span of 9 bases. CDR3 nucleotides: TGTGCCAGCAGCCAGGATCCCACCGGGGAGCTGTTTTTT. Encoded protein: CASSQDPTGELFF.

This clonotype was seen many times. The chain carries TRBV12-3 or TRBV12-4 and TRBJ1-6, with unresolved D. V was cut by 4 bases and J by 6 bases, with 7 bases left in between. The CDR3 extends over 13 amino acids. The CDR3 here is CASSWESNSPLHF. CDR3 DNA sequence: TGTGCCAGCAGTTGGGAGAGTAATTCACCCCTCCACTTT.

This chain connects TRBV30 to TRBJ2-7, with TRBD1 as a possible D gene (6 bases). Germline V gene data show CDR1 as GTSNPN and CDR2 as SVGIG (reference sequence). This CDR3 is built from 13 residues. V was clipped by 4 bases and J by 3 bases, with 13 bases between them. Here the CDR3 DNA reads TGTGCCTGGAACCCAACAGGGATCTACGAGCAGTACTTC. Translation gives CAWNPTGIYEQYF.

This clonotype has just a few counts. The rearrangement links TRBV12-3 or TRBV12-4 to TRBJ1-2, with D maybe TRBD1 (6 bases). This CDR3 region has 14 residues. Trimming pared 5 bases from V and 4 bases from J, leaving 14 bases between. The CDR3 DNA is TGTGCCAGCAGTCCCACAGGGCCCCTCTATGGCTACACCTTC. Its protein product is CASSPTGPLYGYTF.

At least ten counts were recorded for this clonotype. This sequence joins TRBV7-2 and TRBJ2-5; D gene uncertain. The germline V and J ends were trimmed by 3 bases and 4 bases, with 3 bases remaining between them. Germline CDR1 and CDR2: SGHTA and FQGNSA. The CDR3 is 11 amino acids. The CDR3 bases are TGTGCCAGCAGCTTTCGAGAGACCCAGTACTTC. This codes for CASSFRETQYF.

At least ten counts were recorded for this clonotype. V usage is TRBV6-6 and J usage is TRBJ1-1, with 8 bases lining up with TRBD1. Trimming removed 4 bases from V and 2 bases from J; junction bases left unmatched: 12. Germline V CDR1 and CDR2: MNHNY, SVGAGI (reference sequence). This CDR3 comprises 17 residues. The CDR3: CASSWGQVRLRNTEAFF. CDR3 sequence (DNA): TGTGCCAGCAGTTGGGGACAGGTCCGGTTGAGAAACACTGAAGCTTTCTTT.

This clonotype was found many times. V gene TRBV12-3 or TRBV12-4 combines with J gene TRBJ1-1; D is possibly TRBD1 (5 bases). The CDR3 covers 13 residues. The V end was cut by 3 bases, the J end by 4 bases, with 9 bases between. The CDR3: CASSFDSGTEAFF. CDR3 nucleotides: TGTGCCAGCAGTTTCGACAGTGGCACTGAAGCTTTCTTT.